This paragraph reports one TCR beta chain. Its antigen is not identified. TCRdb recomputed calls from the reads with MiXCR, one row per CDR3 protein. The sample has hundreds of thousands of distinct CDR3 sequences, under 45% seen once. The sample is drawn from a study of T cell repertoires in cytomegalovirus infection. Study as a whole: TCR beta signatures that were public indicated CMV infection and matching HLA type.

Germline V CDR1 and CDR2: LGHNA, YNFKEQ. V shed 3 bases and J shed 2 bases, with 10 bases lying between them. The CDR3 covers 15 residues. Study-wide findings and caveats: It was HLA-C-restricted CMV-specific TCR beta clonotypes that dominated the response ex vivo. Public TCR beta family frequency separated CMV-and-HLA carriers, including in an independent cohort.

Sequenced material: cultured PBMCs, taken from culture after CMV antigen stimulation. The TCR originated in a human donor in good health (CMV status not recorded). Some clones in this sample may be carry-over from other donors' samples. The chain is built from TRBV4-2 and TRBJ2-2, with no clear D. CDR3 in amino acids: CASSHEKLNTGELFF. Here the CDR3 DNA reads TGTGCCAGCAGCCACGAAAAGCTTAACACCGGGGAGCTGTTTTTT.